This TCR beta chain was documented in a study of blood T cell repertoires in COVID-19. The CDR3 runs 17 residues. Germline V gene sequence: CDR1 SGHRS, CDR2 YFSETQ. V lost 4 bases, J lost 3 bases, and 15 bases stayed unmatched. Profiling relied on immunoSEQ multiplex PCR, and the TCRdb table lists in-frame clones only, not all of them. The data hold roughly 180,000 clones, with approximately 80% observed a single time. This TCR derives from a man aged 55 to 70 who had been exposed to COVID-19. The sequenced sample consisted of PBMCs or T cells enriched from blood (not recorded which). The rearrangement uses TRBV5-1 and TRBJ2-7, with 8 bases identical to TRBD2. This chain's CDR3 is CASSPRPAGEVRYEQYF. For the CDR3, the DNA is TGCGCCAGCAGCCCTCGTCCAGCGGGAGAAGTACGCTACGAGCAGTACTTC.